These T cell receptor beta chains were read from a single sample in a study of cytomegalovirus exposure and HLA in healthy donors. TCRdb's copy holds only in-frame clones and misses some; the assay was immunoSEQ multiplex PCR. The table shows 200,000 to 250,000 clones, with approximately 83% occurring only once. The sample was PBMCs. Receptors were obtained from a woman in her 30s in good health and CMV-seropositive. CDR3s include the opening cysteine and the closing phenylalanine or tryptophan. Each record gives: clone size, V gene, D gene, J gene, CDR3 protein, CDR3 DNA. D genes are given only for firm matches. Clone size, where shown, is once, few, many, or a class for clones that have expanded.

>NA|TRBV6-1|NA|TRBJ1-3
CASSEGGYWERGGNTIYF
TGTGCCAGCAGTGAAGGGGGCTATTGGGAGCGTGGTGGAAACACCATATATTTT
>NA|TRBV2|TRBD2|TRBJ2-1
CASCLGASGRDEQFF
TGTGCCAGCTGCCTTGGGGCTAGCGGGAGGGATGAGCAGTTCTTC
>many|TRBV6-1|TRBD1|TRBJ2-3
CASSGTGGADTQYF
TGTGCCAGCAGTGGGACAGGGGGCGCAGATACGCAGTATTTT
>NA|TRBV5-4|NA|TRBJ2-3
CASSLAGTDTQYF
TGTGCCAGCAGCTTGGCGGGCACAGATACGCAGTATTTT
>once|TRBV20-1|NA|TRBJ2-1
CSAPYNEQFF
TGCAGTGCTCCGTACAATGAGCAGTTCTTC
>NA|TRBV9|TRBD1|TRBJ2-5
CASSDRRTGGETQYF
TGTGCCAGCAGCGATCGGCGGACAGGGGGAGAGACCCAGTACTTC
>NA|TRBV14|NA|TRBJ2-1
CASSQGGSGAEQFF
TGTGCCAGCAGCCAAGGAGGAAGCGGAGCTGAGCAGTTCTTC
>NA|TRBV27|NA|TRBJ1-1
CASSWAGGGTEAFF
TGTGCCAGCAGCTGGGCTGGGGGCGGCACTGAAGCTTTCTTT
>NA|TRBV18|NA|TRBJ2-7
CASSPTETYEQYF
TGTGCCAGCTCACCAACAGAGACTTACGAGCAGTACTTC
>NA|TRBV27|NA|TRBJ1-4
CATGGIEKLFF
TGTGCCACGGGGGGTATCGAAAAACTGTTTTTT
>NA|TRBV30|TRBD1|TRBJ1-1
CAKGTGQRGMNTEAFF
TGTGCCAAAGGGACAGGCCAAAGGGGGATGAACACTGAAGCTTTCTTT
>NA|TRBV19|NA|TRBJ1-1
CASESLGNTEAFF
TGTGCCAGTGAATCCTTGGGGAACACTGAAGCTTTCTTT
>NA|TRBV9|NA|TRBJ1-1
CASSVAWTGSTEAFF
TGTGCCAGCAGCGTAGCCTGGACGGGGAGCACTGAAGCTTTCTTT
>NA|TRBV6-5|NA|TRBJ2-7
CASSSGGTSYEQYF
TGTGCCAGCAGTTCGGGCGGAACTTCCTACGAGCAGTACTTC
>once|TRBV27|TRBD2|TRBJ2-7
CASTGGGRMGEQYF
TGTGCCAGCACGGGTGGCGGGAGGATGGGGGAGCAGTACTTC
>NA|TRBV28|NA|TRBJ2-7
CASSPGGNYEQYF
TGTGCCAGCTCCCCCGGAGGGAACTACGAGCAGTACTTC
>NA|TRBV28|NA|TRBJ2-1
CASSFKLGADYNEQFF
TGTGCCAGCAGTTTTAAGCTGGGGGCCGATTACAATGAGCAGTTCTTC
>NA|TRBV27|NA|TRBJ2-7
CASSPLRDNSYEQYF
TGTGCCAGCAGCCCCCTCCGGGACAATTCCTACGAGCAGTACTTC
>NA|TRBV25-1|NA|TRBJ2-2
CASSELARGGELFF
TGTGCCAGCAGTGAGCTAGCTAGAGGCGGGGAGCTGTTTTTT
>NA|TRBV11-1|NA|TRBJ1-2
CASSLDSGLGDGYTF
TGTGCCAGCAGCTTAGATTCCGGGCTAGGGGACGGCTACACCTTC
>NA|TRBV7-8|NA|TRBJ1-5
CASSLVYQARRNQPQHF
TGTGCCAGCAGCTTAGTGTACCAGGCGAGGCGCAATCAGCCCCAGCATTTT
>NA|TRBV18|TRBD1|TRBJ1-5
CASSRGQGDNQPQHF
TGTGCCAGCTCCCGTGGACAGGGCGACAATCAGCCCCAGCATTTT
>NA|TRBV11-2|NA|TRBJ2-6
CASSFRLPTGVVLTF
TGTGCCAGCAGCTTCCGGCTCCCAACGGGTGTCGTCCTGACTTTC
>NA|TRBV28|TRBD1|TRBJ1-2
CASSLAGGTDYGYTF
TGTGCCAGCAGTTTGGCCGGCGGGACAGACTATGGCTACACCTTC
>NA|TRBV4-1|TRBD1|TRBJ1-1
CASSQAGQENTEAFF
TGCGCCAGCAGCCAAGCGGGACAGGAGAACACTGAAGCTTTCTTT
>few|TRBV5-1|TRBD1|TRBJ1-1
CASSSRGLGTEAFF
TGCGCCAGCAGCAGCAGGGGGCTGGGCACTGAAGCTTTCTTT
>NA|TRBV15|NA|TRBJ2-1
CATSPASYNEQFF
TGTGCCACCAGCCCCGCTTCCTACAATGAGCAGTTCTTC
>NA|TRBV4-1|TRBD1|TRBJ1-1
CASSPLTGPEAFF
TGCGCCAGCAGCCCGCTGACAGGGCCTGAAGCTTTCTTT
>NA|TRBV6-6|NA|TRBJ2-7
CASKSRGATEQYF
TGTGCCAGCAAATCTAGGGGGGCTACCGAGCAGTACTTC
>few|TRBV6-5|TRBD2|TRBJ2-5
CASSYSGLAAQETQYF
TGTGCCAGCAGTTACTCGGGACTAGCGGCTCAAGAGACCCAGTACTTC
>NA|TRBV28|NA|TRBJ1-1
CASRYGLNTEAFF
TGTGCCAGCCGGTATGGTCTAAACACTGAAGCTTTCTTT
>NA|TRBV6-5|NA|TRBJ1-5
CASSYGVSNQPQHF
TGTGCCAGCAGTTACGGGGTTAGTAATCAGCCCCAGCATTTT
>NA|TRBV29-1|NA|TRBJ1-1
CSVVTLGDTEAFF
TGCAGCGTTGTGACTCTAGGGGATACTGAAGCTTTCTTT
>NA|TRBV27|TRBD1|TRBJ1-2
CASRTDRGVGGYTF
TGTGCCAGCAGAACCGACAGGGGTGTAGGGGGCTACACCTTC
>NA|TRBV5-1|TRBD1|TRBJ2-5
CASSAGQGTQETQYF
TGCGCCAGCAGCGCGGGACAGGGAACCCAAGAGACCCAGTACTTC
>NA|TRBV18|NA|TRBJ2-7
CASSPLRAQLIEQYF
TGTGCCAGCTCACCTTTAAGGGCCCAACTGATAGAGCAGTACTTC
>NA|TRBV27|TRBD1|TRBJ2-7
CASSADRGRDEQYF
TGTGCCAGCAGTGCGGACAGGGGGCGAGACGAGCAGTACTTC
>NA|TRBV29-1|TRBD1|TRBJ2-1
CSVLGQGPYNEQFF
TGCAGCGTTCTGGGACAGGGCCCCTACAATGAGCAGTTCTTC
>NA|TRBV2|TRBD2|TRBJ2-5
CASSETGGTQYF
TGTGCCAGCAGTGAAACGGGAGGGACCCAGTACTTC
>NA|TRBV12-5|NA|TRBJ2-7
CARGIRTAKEQYF
TGTGCTAGGGGGATAAGGACAGCGAAAGAGCAGTACTTC
>NA|TRBV25-1|NA|TRBJ1-1
CASSEERNMNTEAFF
TGTGCCAGCAGTGAAGAAAGGAACATGAACACTGAAGCTTTCTTT
>NA|TRBV29-1|NA|TRBJ2-6
CSVDKVTGANVLTF
TGCAGCGTTGACAAGGTAACTGGGGCCAACGTCCTGACTTTC
>NA|TRBV6-5|NA|TRBJ1-2
CAIRSGGEASGYTF
TGTGCCATCAGATCCGGGGGAGAGGCGAGCGGCTACACCTTC
>NA|TRBV7-2|TRBD1|TRBJ2-7
CASSLNPIGGTGSNEQYF
TGTGCCAGCAGCTTAAACCCGATCGGTGGGACAGGGTCGAACGAGCAGTACTTC
>once|TRBV19|TRBD2|TRBJ2-3
CASSGRRTSGVTDTQYF
TGTGCCAGTAGTGGCCGCAGGACTAGCGGAGTCACAGATACGCAGTATTTT
>NA|TRBV5-4|NA|TRBJ1-2
CASSLKSHLGYTF
TGTGCCAGCAGCCTGAAGTCTCACCTTGGCTACACCTTC
>once|TRBV6-6|NA|TRBJ2-1
CASSYSLSNEQFF
TGTGCCAGCAGTTACTCCCTTAGCAATGAGCAGTTCTTC
>NA|TRBV27|NA|TRBJ1-2
CASSSMGRGGYTF
TGTGCCAGCAGCTCCATGGGGAGGGGAGGCTACACCTTC
>NA|TRBV11-2|NA|TRBJ2-1
CASSLGRAYKNEQFF
TGTGCCAGCAGCTTGGGGCGGGCCTACAAAAATGAGCAGTTCTTC
>NA|TRBV19|TRBD2|TRBJ2-5
CASSIVRLAGRKETQYF
TGTGCCAGTAGTATAGTTAGGCTAGCGGGACGAAAAGAGACCCAGTACTTC
>NA|TRBV5-6|NA|TRBJ2-5
CASSYKETQYF
TGTGCCAGCAGCTATAAAGAGACCCAGTACTTC